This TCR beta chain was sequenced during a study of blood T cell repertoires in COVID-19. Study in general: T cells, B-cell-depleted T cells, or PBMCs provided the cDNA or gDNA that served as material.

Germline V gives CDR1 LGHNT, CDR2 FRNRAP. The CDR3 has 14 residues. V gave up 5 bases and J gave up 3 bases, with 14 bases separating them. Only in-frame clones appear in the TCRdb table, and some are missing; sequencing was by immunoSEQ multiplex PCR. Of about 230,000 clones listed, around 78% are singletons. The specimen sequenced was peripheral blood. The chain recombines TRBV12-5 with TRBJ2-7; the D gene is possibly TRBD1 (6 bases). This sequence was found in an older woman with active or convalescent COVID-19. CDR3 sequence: CASGRPGHFYEQYF. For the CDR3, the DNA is TGTGCTAGTGGTCGACCGGGACACTTCTACGAGCAGTACTTC.